This T cell receptor (beta chain) was obtained from a study of blood T cell repertoires in COVID-19. Study-level background: T cells, B-cell-depleted T cells, or PBMCs provided the cDNA or gDNA that served as material.

Authors' methods: For nucleated cells, counts were estimated from reference gene primer amplification. Libraries were prepared by immunoSEQ multiplex PCR; TCRdb keeps only in-frame clonotypes and omits some of them. D and trimming come from the DNA, and the V and J calls and clone size come from that table. The profile shows under 50,000 clones, just over 90% of them singletons. Germline V gives CDR1 SGHNT, CDR2 YYREEE (reference sequence). There are 15 residues in the CDR3. V lost 1 base and J lost 2, with 12 bases in between. Sequenced sample: peripheral blood. The sequence was obtained from a man in his sixties with COVID-19, enrolled during active disease. The genes are TRBV5-4 and TRBJ1-1; D gene uncertain. The CDR3 DNA sequence: TGTGCCAGCAGCTTGCCACGGGGATTCAACACTGAAGCTTTCTTT. Its protein product is CASSLPRGFNTEAFF.